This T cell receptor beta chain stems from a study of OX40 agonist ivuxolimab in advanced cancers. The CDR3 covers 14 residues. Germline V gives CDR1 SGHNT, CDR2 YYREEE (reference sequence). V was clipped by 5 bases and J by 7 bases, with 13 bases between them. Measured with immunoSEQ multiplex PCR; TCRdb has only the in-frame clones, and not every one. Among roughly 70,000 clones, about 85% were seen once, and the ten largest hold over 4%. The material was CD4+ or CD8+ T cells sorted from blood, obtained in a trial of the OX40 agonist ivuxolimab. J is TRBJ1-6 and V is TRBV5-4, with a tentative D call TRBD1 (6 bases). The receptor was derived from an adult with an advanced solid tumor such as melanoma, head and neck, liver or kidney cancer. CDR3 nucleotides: TGTGCCAGCAGGGGTAGTACAGGGAATTCACCCCTCCACTTT. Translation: CASRGSTGNSPLHF.